In its sample, the clone carrying this TCR beta chain was seen a few times. Its antigen is undetermined. This entry is derived from a study of beta chain features in type 1 diabetes. Expressed TCRB transcripts were sequenced after all isolated RNA was converted to cDNA. About 3.57 million reads, on average, came from each naive, central memory and regulatory T cell sample. The table came from immunoSEQ multiplex PCR; TCRdb's copy has only in-frame clones and leaves some out. The data show about 210,000 clones, 9.5% to 13% seen once. Study conclusions and caveats: In all four CD4+ subsets, TCRB CDR3 length was significantly, moderately reduced in type 1 diabetes.

From germline, CDR1 is LNHDA and CDR2 SQIVND (reference sequence). The CDR3 spans 16 residues. V shed 1 base and J 12 bases; nucleotides not matched to a gene: 15. This receptor was obtained from a man aged 18 to 29 in good health. The chain combines TRBV19 with TRBJ2-1; TRBD1 aligns across 7 bases. Sequenced: central memory CD4+ T cells from blood. The CDR3 region is CASSIAEGDSSLVQFF. CDR3 coding DNA: TGTGCCAGTAGTATAGCAGAAGGGGACAGCAGCCTTGTGCAGTTCTTC.